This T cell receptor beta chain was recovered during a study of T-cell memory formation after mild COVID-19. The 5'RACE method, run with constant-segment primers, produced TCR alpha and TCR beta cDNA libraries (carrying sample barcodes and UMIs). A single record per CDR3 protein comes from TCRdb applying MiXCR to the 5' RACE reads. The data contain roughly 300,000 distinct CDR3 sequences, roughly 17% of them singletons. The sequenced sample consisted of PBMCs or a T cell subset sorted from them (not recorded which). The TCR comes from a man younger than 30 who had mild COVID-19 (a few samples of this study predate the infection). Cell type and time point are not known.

The CDR3 is CATGTGADEQFF. The CDR3 DNA follows: TGTGCCACAGGGACAGGTGCGGATGAGCAGTTCTTC. The gene calls are TRBV10-3 and TRBJ2-1; 8 bases align to TRBD1. The V gene end was trimmed by 10 bases and the J gene end by 8 bases; junction bases not matched to a gene: 7. Per germline, CDR1 ENHRY and CDR2 SYGVKD. This CDR3 has 12 residues.